Listed below are T cell receptor beta chains from one sample, sequenced in a study of blood T cell repertoires in COVID-19. The method was immunoSEQ multiplex PCR; TCRdb's version includes in-frame clones alone and lacks a portion of them. The sample lists around 450,000 clones, more than 85% occurring once. Sequencing was done on a sample of peripheral blood. The receptors were gathered from a woman in her twenties or thirties with acute or convalescent COVID-19. The CDR3 runs from the conserved cysteine through the conserved F or W.

V gene: TRBV2; CDR3 protein: CASSEMGGLGYEQYF
V gene: TRBV5-1; CDR3 protein: CASRGTSFWDEQFF
V gene: TRBV10-3; CDR3 protein: CAISGVPSGVTQETQYF
V gene: TRBV27; CDR3 protein: CASSQGGGQPQHF
V gene: TRBV4-1; CDR3 protein: CASSPLAEGFF
V gene: TRBV19; CDR3 protein: CASSPPTRTGYTF
V gene: TRBV30; CDR3 protein: CAWGELTNTEAFF
V gene: TRBV7-9; CDR3 protein: CASSLEGAVSSYNEQFF
V gene: TRBV6-6; CDR3 protein: CASSYSKSGGSPGYTF
V gene: TRBV13; CDR3 protein: CASSLSTGRETQYF
V gene: TRBV5-1; CDR3 protein: CASSSQGTEQFF
V gene: TRBV29-1; CDR3 protein: CSVEKPGPGILSGNTIYF
V gene: TRBV27; CDR3 protein: CASSSLRSSGGAQTQYF
V gene: TRBV9; CDR3 protein: CASSVSGTLAGELFF
V gene: TRBV30; CDR3 protein: CAWNRGRGAGFLGGYTF
V gene: TRBV3-1/TRBV3-2; CDR3 protein: CASSQDDRGGGLYEQYF
V gene: TRBV25-1; CDR3 protein: CASKHGGRFHEQYF
V gene: TRBV5-1; CDR3 protein: CASSTLGNEQFF
V gene: TRBV28; CDR3 protein: CASRLGGGGAGELFF
V gene: TRBV7-2; CDR3 protein: CASSSGASYEQYF
V gene: TRBV2; CDR3 protein: CASSGQGYEQYF
V gene: TRBV27; CDR3 protein: CASSWTGGQPQHF
V gene: TRBV9; CDR3 protein: CASSVAADTDTQYF
V gene: TRBV9; CDR3 protein: CASSVGYRGPETQYF
V gene: TRBV7-9; CDR3 protein: CASSLATGEAFF
V gene: TRBV3-1/TRBV3-2; CDR3 protein: CASSPGQTNQPQHF
V gene: TRBV28; CDR3 protein: CASSLPRREETQYF
V gene: TRBV5-4; CDR3 protein: CASSLGASRVETQYF
V gene: TRBV12-5; CDR3 protein: CASGKPTGGKNGYTF
V gene: TRBV7-6; CDR3 protein: CASSRTTKSTDTQYF
V gene: TRBV7-2; CDR3 protein: CASSFYSTYEQYF
V gene: TRBV18; CDR3 protein: CASSPSASDLQPQHF
V gene: TRBV9; CDR3 protein: CASSYRTSGGPTFYNEQFF
V gene: TRBV6-2/TRBV6-3; CDR3 protein: CASSTTGDSGANVLTF
V gene: TRBV7-9; CDR3 protein: CASSLVAGGWNEQFF
V gene: TRBV4-1; CDR3 protein: CASSQWLQETQYF
V gene: TRBV24-1; CDR3 protein: CATSGEWGDTGELFF
V gene: TRBV6-5; CDR3 protein: CASETGDVQYF
V gene: TRBV5-5; CDR3 protein: CASSFTRTYEQYF
V gene: TRBV11-3; CDR3 protein: CASSFKLAGAGETQYF
V gene: TRBV6-2/TRBV6-3; CDR3 protein: CASSSTGGYEQYF
V gene: TRBV9; CDR3 protein: CASSPRSGGGSPLHF
V gene: TRBV10-3; CDR3 protein: CAIKGQGENEKLFF
V gene: TRBV9; CDR3 protein: CASSPGTGRNTIYF